Included here is one T cell receptor beta chain sequence, with context. Its antigen is undetermined. Only CD45RO-negative cells positively selected for CCR7 counted as naive CD8 cells, so terminally differentiated effector memory CD45RA+ cells were excluded. The entry originates in a study of shared clonotypes between healthy human individuals. Study as a whole: Samples came from two female and a few male donors aged 18 to 49. Per donor, three plates held CD4 naive cells, three held CD4 memory, two held CD8 naive and one held CD8 memory.

Produced via immunoSEQ multiplex PCR; TCRdb's table is partial and in-frame only. The table includes under 2,000,000 clones, less than 95% detected once. CDR1 MNHEY and CDR2 SVGAGI come from the germline V gene. Trimming took 6 bases from V and 4 from J; bases not matched to a gene: 6. The CDR3 totals 14 residues. Findings and caveats of the study: Though the depth was large, rarefaction showed that sorted-subset sequencing was incomplete. Few donors limited the genetic and exposure-history diversity represented.

The receptor was isolated from a man aged 18 to 30 in good health. The chain combines TRBV6-5 with TRBJ1-2; TRBD1 matches at 9 bases. The specimen was naive CD8+ T cells sorted from blood. CDR3 sequence reads: CASRPGTGFYGYTF. As DNA, the CDR3 is TGTGCCAGCAGGCCCGGGACAGGGTTCTATGGCTACACCTTC.